This T cell receptor beta chain is from a study of blood T cell repertoires in COVID-19. At the level of the study: Some COVID-19 samples were acute and others convalescent; all came from the United States, Italy and Spain.

Trimming pared 1 base from V and 0 bases from J, leaving 9 bases between. The CDR3 is made up of 15 amino acids. Germline V gene sequence: CDR1 SGHTA, CDR2 FQGNSA. Profiled with immunoSEQ multiplex PCR; TCRdb holds only in-frame clones, not every one. The table has 240,000 or so clones, 85% to 90% seen once. This clonotype was sampled from a woman aged 65 to 85 with active or convalescent COVID-19. The V and J genes are TRBV7-2 and TRBJ1-1; D call uncertain. The sample taken for sequencing was peripheral blood. Here the CDR3 DNA reads TGTGCCAGCAGCTTAGGAGGGCCCCTGAACACTGAAGCTTTCTTT. This translates into CASSLGGPLNTEAFF.